Presented here are 26 T cell receptor beta chains from one specimen sequenced in a study of somatic mutations in cytotoxic T cells in rheumatoid arthritis. This table comes from immunoSEQ multiplex PCR, and its TCRdb copy is limited to in-frame clones, with some not included. Of a few thousand clones listed, around 88% are singletons. The sample was CD8+ T cells sorted from blood. These TCRs come from a woman aged 45-65 years with rheumatoid arthritis.

V and J are TRBV9 and TRBJ2-3; TRBD1 matches at 8 bases. In germline, CDR1 is SGDLS, CDR2 YYNGEE. After removal of 3 bases from V and 4 bases from J, the junction contained 10 bases not matched to a gene. This CDR3 has 16 amino acids. The CDR3 DNA follows: TGTGCCAGCAGCGCCTACGGGGCAGGGGGCGCAGATACGCAGTATTTT. It encodes CASSAYGAGGADTQYF.

This clone is hyperexpanded. The chain has TRBV5-1 and TRBJ2-3, with D possibly being TRBD1 (6 bases). The CDR3 consists of 14 residues. V lost 4 bases, J lost 1 base, and 10 bases lay in between. Germline assignment: CDR1 SGHRS and CDR2 YFSETQ. This chain's CDR3 is CASSPGQRTDTQYF. In DNA, the CDR3 is TGCGCCAGCAGCCCCGGACAGCGCACAGATACGCAGTATTTT.

V is TRBV5-4 and J is TRBJ2-7; D perhaps matches TRBD1 (6 bases). The germline V gene encodes CDR1 SGHNT and CDR2 YYREEE (reference sequence). V gave up 5 bases and J gave up 0 bases, with 12 bases separating them. The CDR3 totals 14 residues. The CDR3: CASSPGQTSYEQYF. The CDR3 bases are TGTGCCAGCAGTCCGGGACAAACCTCCTACGAGCAGTACTTC.

The chain recombines TRBV6-5 with TRBJ2-3; no reliable D call. With 0 bases removed from V and 4 bases from J, the gap between germline ends came to 11 bases. This CDR3 region has 15 residues. The germline gives CDR1 MNHEY, CDR2 SVGAGI. The CDR3 here is CASSYSIVPSDTQYF. For the CDR3, the DNA is TGTGCCAGCAGTTACTCTATAGTCCCCTCAGATACGCAGTATTTT.

This clone showed up just once. The rearrangement links TRBV6-6 to TRBJ1-1, with 8 nucleotides matching TRBD1. Germline CDR1 reads MNHNY; CDR2 reads SVGAGI (reference sequence). The CDR3 is made up of 13 amino acids. Trimming cost V 6 bases and J 4 bases; bases outside gene matches: 4. CDR3 in DNA: TGTGCCAGCAGCCCGACAGGGGTCACTGAAGCTTTCTTT. It encodes CASSPTGVTEAFF.

This clone was seen a few times. The rearrangement links TRBV5-6 to TRBJ2-7, with D maybe TRBD2 (6 bases). Germline V gene sequence: CDR1 SGHDT, CDR2 YYEEEE. V gave up 2 bases and J gave up 6 bases, with 12 bases separating them. This CDR3 is built from 13 residues. The CDR3 spells CASSFSQGGEQYF. CDR3 in DNA: TGTGCCAGCAGCTTTAGTCAGGGAGGCGAGCAGTACTTC.

The chain combines TRBV7-6 with TRBJ2-1, with D uncertain. Germline V gives CDR1 SGHVS, CDR2 FNYEAQ. CDR3 length equals 15 residues. Trimming cost V 4 bases and J 5 bases, with 15 bases left between them. The DNA for the CDR3 is TGTGCCAGCAGCTCCTCGAGAACTGTGGACAATGAGCAGTTCTTC. Its translation is CASSSSRTVDNEQFF.

This clone came up a few times. J is TRBJ2-1 and V is TRBV11-2; D is possibly TRBD2 (6 bases). Trimming cost V 5 bases and J 5 bases, with 19 bases left between them. Germline values: CDR1 SGHAT, CDR2 FQNNGV. There are 16 residues in the CDR3. The CDR3 DNA reads TGTGCCAGCAGCGGGGGTGGCGGGGAGAGAAACAATGAGCAGTTCTTC. The encoded protein is CASSGGGGERNNEQFF.

The chain uses TRBV11-3 and TRBJ2-1; TRBD2 matches at 13 bases. The CDR3 is made up of 16 amino acids. Germline V gene lookup returns CDR1 SGHNT and CDR2 YENEEA. J was trimmed by 4 bases and V by 4 bases; bases with no gene match: 4. The CDR3 region has the DNA TGTGCCAGCAGCTCGCGGACTAGCGGGAGTTACAATGAGCAGTTCTTC. Protein: CASSSRTSGSYNEQFF.

V is TRBV5-1 and J is TRBJ2-1, with TRBD1 identical over 10 bases. CDR1 and CDR2 from the germline V gene are SGHRS and YFSETQ. V shed 6 bases and J 4 bases; nucleotides not matched to a gene: 7. The CDR3 is made up of 15 amino acids. CDR3 DNA: TGCGCCAGCATCGCCGGGACAGGGGTTTACAATGAGCAGTTCTTC. It translates to CASIAGTGVYNEQFF.

The CDR3 loop is CASSSGGQPQHF. CDR3 sequence (DNA): TGTGCCAGCAGTTCCGGGGGACAGCCCCAGCATTTT. This rearrangement joins TRBV6-5 to TRBJ1-5; TRBD1 might be the D (5 bases). CDR1 is MNHEY, CDR2 SVGAGI, per germline. The CDR3 extends over 12 amino acids. V was cut by 4 bases and J by 7 bases, with 8 bases left in between.

The chain joins TRBV7-3 to TRBJ2-1; 7 nucleotides agree with TRBD2. Trimming cost V 2 bases and J 2 bases; bases outside gene matches: 12. This CDR3 comprises 18 residues. The V gene's germline CDR1 is SGHTA and CDR2 FQGTGA. CDR3 protein: CASSLYYVRETPYNEQFF. The CDR3, as DNA: TGTGCCAGCAGCTTATATTATGTGCGGGAGACCCCCTACAATGAGCAGTTCTTC.

The chain is built from TRBV7-2 and TRBJ2-5; D might be TRBD2 (5 bases). This CDR3 comprises 15 residues. Germline-derived CDR1 and CDR2 are SGHTA and FQGNSA. V was trimmed by 5 bases and J by 5 bases, leaving 18 bases between them. CDR3 sequence reads: CASSPRGSPWETQYF. The CDR3 DNA sequence: TGTGCCAGCAGCCCCCGGGGTTCCCCTTGGGAGACCCAGTACTTC.

The gene calls are TRBV15 and TRBJ1-1; D is possibly TRBD1 (6 bases). Germline lookup yields CDR1 LNHNV and CDR2 YYDKDF (reference sequence). The CDR3 consists of 14 residues. V was clipped by 8 bases and J by 3 bases, with 16 bases between them. The CDR3 here is CATLGGGGDTEAFF. The CDR3 DNA reads TGTGCCACCTTAGGGGGGGGCGGTGACACTGAAGCTTTCTTT.

The chain links TRBV9 to TRBJ1-1; D is uncertain. The CDR3 is 12 residues long. CDR1 SGDLS and CDR2 YYNGEE come from the germline V gene. V lost 6 bases to trimming and J lost 1 base, with 7 bases between them. As DNA, the CDR3 is TGTGCCAGCACCAACACGAACACTGAAGCTTTCTTT. It specifies CASTNTNTEAFF.

The chain joins TRBV6-1 to TRBJ2-3; D may be TRBD2 (5 bases). V lost 8 bases to trimming and J lost 3 bases, with 15 bases between them. The CDR3 has 14 amino acids. Germline V lookup: CDR1 MNHNS, CDR2 SASEGT. The CDR3 DNA is TGTGCCAGCCCTAACGAGGGAGTAACAGATACGCAGTATTTT. Protein product: CASPNEGVTDTQYF.

This clone is categorized as large (0.1 to 1%). The chain uses TRBV6-5 and TRBJ2-1, with 8 bases fitting TRBD1. With 6 bases clipped from V and 8 bases from J, the junction kept 0 bases outside the gene matches. The CDR3 runs to 11 residues. The germline V gene encodes CDR1 MNHEY and CDR2 SVGAGI. The CDR3: CASRTGDEQFF. The CDR3 DNA is TGTGCCAGCAGGACAGGGGATGAGCAGTTCTTC.

This clone was found a few times. The chain carries TRBV4-2 and TRBJ1-4; D gene unclear. The CDR3 consists of 14 residues. The germline CDR1 and CDR2 sequences are LGHNA and YNFKEQ. V lost 5 bases and J lost 4, with 11 bases in between. Here the CDR3 DNA reads TGTGCCAGCAGCTTCGGACTCTTTAATGAAAAACTGTTTTTT. Its translation: CASSFGLFNEKLFF.

This sequence joins TRBV27 and TRBJ2-5; 8 bases are a match to TRBD2. The J call could be wrong; TRBJ2-7 is a better fit for the DNA end. This CDR3 has 17 residues. Germline loops: CDR1 MNHEY, CDR2 SMNVEV (reference sequence). The DNA for the CDR3 is TGTGCCAGCAGTTTAGGATTTGACGGGAGGGACATTTACGAGCAGTACTTC. Residues: CASSLGFDGRDIYEQYF.

This clone occurred once. The CDR3 DNA reads as TGTGCCACCAGCAGACAGGGCAACGCCGGGGAGCTGTTTTTT. Its protein product is CATSRQGNAGELFF. V gene TRBV15 combines with J gene TRBJ2-2, with a tentative D call TRBD1 (5 bases). Germline V gene sequence: CDR1 LNHNV, CDR2 YYDKDF (reference sequence). V lost 2 bases and J lost 6, with 10 bases in between. The CDR3 length is 14 residues.

The chain uses TRBV9 and TRBJ2-3; D might be TRBD1 (5 bases). This CDR3 contains 14 residues. Trimming pared 0 bases from V and 5 bases from J, leaving 10 bases between. Germline lookup yields CDR1 SGDLS and CDR2 YYNGEE. As DNA, the CDR3 is TGTGCCAGCAGCGTAGAGGCAGGGATAGATACGCAGTATTTT. Protein product: CASSVEAGIDTQYF.

Only a few counts were recorded for this clone. In DNA form, the CDR3 reads TGTGCCAGCACCCAAGTCCCCCGACTAGCCCAAGAGACCCAGTACTTC. Its protein product is CASTQVPRLAQETQYF. The rearrangement links TRBV28 to TRBJ2-5; 7 nucleotides align to TRBD2. J was trimmed by 1 base and V by 7 bases; bases with no gene match: 12. CDR1 is MDHEN and CDR2 is SYDVKM in the germline V gene. CDR3 length: 16 amino acids.

The chain employs TRBV27 and TRBJ2-3; TRBD1 agrees at 11 bases. CDR1 is MNHEY, CDR2 SMNVEV, per germline (reference sequence). The CDR3 is made up of 16 amino acids. The J segment lost 5 bases and the V segment lost 0 bases, leaving 4 bases of the junction unmatched. CDR3 sequence: CASSLSTDRGQDTQYF. The CDR3 nucleotides read TGTGCCAGCAGTTTATCGACGGACAGGGGGCAAGATACGCAGTATTTT.

The chain uses TRBV7-9 and TRBJ2-1, with 7 bases identical to TRBD1. Germline CDR1 and CDR2: SEHNR and FQNEAQ (reference sequence). V gave up 7 bases and J gave up 4 bases; unmatched junction bases: 10. CDR3 length: 15 amino acids. DNA of the CDR3: TGTGCCAGCACAACAGGGGTCCCCTTATACAATGAGCAGTTCTTC. This sequence encodes CASTTGVPLYNEQFF.

The chain is built from TRBV7-8 and TRBJ2-7, with 7 bases aligning to TRBD1. The CDR3 has 14 residues. Germline V CDR1 and CDR2: SGHVS, FQNEAQ. The trim removed 3 bases at V and 1 base at J, leaving 3 bases unmatched. The CDR3 reads CASSFGDRSYEQYF. CDR3 bases: TGTGCCAGCAGCTTTGGGGACAGATCCTACGAGCAGTACTTC.

This clone occurred a few times. CDR3 in amino acids: CASRPSGVSEQFF. The CDR3 nucleotides read TGTGCCAGCCGTCCTAGCGGGGTTTCTGAGCAGTTCTTC. The rearrangement uses TRBV27 and TRBJ2-1; TRBD2 aligns across 9 bases. Germline lookup yields CDR1 MNHEY and CDR2 SMNVEV (reference sequence). This CDR3 is built from 13 residues. V was clipped by 8 bases and J by 9 bases; unmatched bases: 8.